This T cell receptor (beta chain) derives from a study of response to subunit inactivated influenza vaccine. This clonotype was seen ten or more times. Germline is not matched at one junction end, which may reflect a read error. The CDR3 extends over 16 amino acids. Germline CDR1 is SSHAT and CDR2 is FNYEAQ (reference sequence). TCRdb passed the RT-PCR reads through MiXCR, listing each CDR3 protein once. The sample holds over 400,000 distinct CDR3 sequences, 10% to 15% seen once. The genes are TRBV7-7 and TRBJ2-2; 7 bases line up with TRBD1. The sequencing here drew on PBMCs from blood, taken about 40 days after vaccination. This clonotype was obtained from a man aged 50-59 years who received an inactivated influenza vaccine. The CDR3, as DNA: TGTGCTAGCAGCTGCTACAGGGACAGGAACACCGGGGAGCTGTTTTTT. Its translation is CASSCYRDRNTGELFF.